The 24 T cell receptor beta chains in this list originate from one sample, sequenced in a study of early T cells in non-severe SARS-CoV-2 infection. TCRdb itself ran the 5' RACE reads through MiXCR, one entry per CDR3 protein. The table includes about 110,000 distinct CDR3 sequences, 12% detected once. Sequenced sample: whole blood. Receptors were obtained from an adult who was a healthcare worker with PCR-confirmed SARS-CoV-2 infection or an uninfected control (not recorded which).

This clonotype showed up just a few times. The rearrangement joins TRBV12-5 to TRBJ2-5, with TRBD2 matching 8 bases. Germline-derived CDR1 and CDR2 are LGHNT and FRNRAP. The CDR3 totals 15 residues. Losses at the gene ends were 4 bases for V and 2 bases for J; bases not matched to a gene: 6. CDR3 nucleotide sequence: TGTGCTAGTGGTTCTCCATCGGGGGGGCAAGAGACCCAGTACTTC. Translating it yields CASGSPSGGQETQYF.

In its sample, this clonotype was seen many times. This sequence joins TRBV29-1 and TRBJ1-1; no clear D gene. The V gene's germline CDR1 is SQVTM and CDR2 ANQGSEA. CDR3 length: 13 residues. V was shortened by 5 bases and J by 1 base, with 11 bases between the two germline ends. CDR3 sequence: CSVSEAGNTEAFF. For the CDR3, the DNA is TGCAGCGTTAGTGAGGCGGGGAACACTGAAGCTTTCTTT.

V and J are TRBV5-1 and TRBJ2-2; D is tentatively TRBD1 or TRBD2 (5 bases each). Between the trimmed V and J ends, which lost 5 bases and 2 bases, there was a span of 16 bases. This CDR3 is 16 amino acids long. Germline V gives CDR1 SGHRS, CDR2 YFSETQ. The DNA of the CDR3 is TGCGCCAGCAGTGGCCCCGGGACGGCAAACACCGGGGAGCTGTTTTTT. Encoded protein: CASSGPGTANTGELFF.

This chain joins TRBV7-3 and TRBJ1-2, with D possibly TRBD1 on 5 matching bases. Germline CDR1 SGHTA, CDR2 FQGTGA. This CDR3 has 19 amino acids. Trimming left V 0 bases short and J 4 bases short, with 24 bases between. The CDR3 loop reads CASSLTRQGPRSGGYGYTF. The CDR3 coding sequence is TGTGCCAGCAGCTTAACGCGGCAGGGCCCCAGATCTGGCGGCTATGGCTACACCTTC.

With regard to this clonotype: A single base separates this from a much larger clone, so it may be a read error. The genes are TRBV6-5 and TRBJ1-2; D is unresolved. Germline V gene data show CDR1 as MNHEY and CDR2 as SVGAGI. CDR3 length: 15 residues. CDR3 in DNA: TGTGCCGGCAGTTACTCGTCCGGGGATTTCTATGGCTACACCTTC. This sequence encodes CAGSYSSGDFYGYTF.

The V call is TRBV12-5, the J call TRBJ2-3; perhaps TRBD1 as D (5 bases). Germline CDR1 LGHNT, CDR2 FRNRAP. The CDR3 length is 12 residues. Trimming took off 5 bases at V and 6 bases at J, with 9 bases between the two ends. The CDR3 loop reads CASGPAGDTQYF. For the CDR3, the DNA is TGTGCTAGTGGTCCCGCAGGGGATACGCAGTATTTT.

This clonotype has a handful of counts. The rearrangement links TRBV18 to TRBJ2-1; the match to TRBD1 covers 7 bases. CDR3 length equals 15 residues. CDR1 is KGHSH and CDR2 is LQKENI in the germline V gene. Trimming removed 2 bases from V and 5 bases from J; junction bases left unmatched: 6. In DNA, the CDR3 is TGTGCCAGCTCACCAGGGACAGAGGTAGACAATGAGCAGTTCTTC. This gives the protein CASSPGTEVDNEQFF.

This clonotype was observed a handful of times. CDR3 sequence (DNA): TGTGCCAGCAGCTCCGGGACCTCCTACGAGCAGTACTTC. This sequence encodes CASSSGTSYEQYF. The chain is built from TRBV11-3 and TRBJ2-7; D possibly matches TRBD1 or TRBD2 (5 bases each). V shed 4 bases and J shed 0 bases, with 7 bases lying between them. The CDR3 is 13 residues long. Germline V lookup: CDR1 SGHNT, CDR2 YENEEA.

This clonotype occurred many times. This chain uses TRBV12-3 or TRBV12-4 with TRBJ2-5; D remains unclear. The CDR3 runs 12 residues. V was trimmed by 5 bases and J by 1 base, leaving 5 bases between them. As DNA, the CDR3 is TGTGCCAGCAGTCGACGCCAAGAGACCCAGTACTTC. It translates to CASSRRQETQYF.

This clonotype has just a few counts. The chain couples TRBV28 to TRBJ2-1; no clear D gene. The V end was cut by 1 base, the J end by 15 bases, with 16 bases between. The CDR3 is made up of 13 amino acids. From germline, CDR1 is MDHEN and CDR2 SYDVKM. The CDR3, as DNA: TGTGCCAGCAGTTTATCAGCAATAGATCGTGTGTTCTTC. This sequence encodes CASSLSAIDRVFF.

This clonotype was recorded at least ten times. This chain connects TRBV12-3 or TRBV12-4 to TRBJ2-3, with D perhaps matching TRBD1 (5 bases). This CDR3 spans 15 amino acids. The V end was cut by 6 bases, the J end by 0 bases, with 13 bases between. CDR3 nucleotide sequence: TGTGCCAGCAGGCCTTGGGGCGGTAGCACAGATACGCAGTATTTT. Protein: CASRPWGGSTDTQYF.

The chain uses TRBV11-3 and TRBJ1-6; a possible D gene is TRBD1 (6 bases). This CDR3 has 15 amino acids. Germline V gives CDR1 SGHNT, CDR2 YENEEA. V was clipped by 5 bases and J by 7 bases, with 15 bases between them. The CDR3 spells CASSPRGIPNSPLHF. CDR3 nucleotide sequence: TGTGCCAGCAGCCCAAGGGGGATCCCCAATTCACCCCTCCACTTT.

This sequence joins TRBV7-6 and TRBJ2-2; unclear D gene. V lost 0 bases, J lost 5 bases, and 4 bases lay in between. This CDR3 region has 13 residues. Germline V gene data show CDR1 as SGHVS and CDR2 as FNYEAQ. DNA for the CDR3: TGTGCCAGCAGCTTAGCAGAAACCGGGGAGCTGTTTTTT. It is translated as CASSLAETGELFF.

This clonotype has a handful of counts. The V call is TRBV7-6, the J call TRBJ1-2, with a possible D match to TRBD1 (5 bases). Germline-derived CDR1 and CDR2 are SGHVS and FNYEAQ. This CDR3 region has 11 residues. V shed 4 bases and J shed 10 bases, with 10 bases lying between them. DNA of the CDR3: TGTGCCAGCAGCTCGGGGACGTACTACACCTTC. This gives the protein CASSSGTYYTF.

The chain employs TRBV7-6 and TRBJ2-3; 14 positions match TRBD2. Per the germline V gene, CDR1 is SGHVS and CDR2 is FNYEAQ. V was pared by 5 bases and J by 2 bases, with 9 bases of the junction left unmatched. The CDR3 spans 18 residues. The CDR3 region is CASSQKPGLAGVTDTQYF. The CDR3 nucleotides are TGTGCCAGCAGCCAGAAACCGGGACTAGCGGGGGTCACAGATACGCAGTATTTT.

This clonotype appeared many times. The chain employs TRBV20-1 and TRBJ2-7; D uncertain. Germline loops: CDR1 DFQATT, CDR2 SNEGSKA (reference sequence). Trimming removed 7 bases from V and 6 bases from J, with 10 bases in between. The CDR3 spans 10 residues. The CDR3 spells CSVGRAEQYF. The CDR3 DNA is TGCAGTGTCGGCCGAGCCGAGCAGTACTTC.

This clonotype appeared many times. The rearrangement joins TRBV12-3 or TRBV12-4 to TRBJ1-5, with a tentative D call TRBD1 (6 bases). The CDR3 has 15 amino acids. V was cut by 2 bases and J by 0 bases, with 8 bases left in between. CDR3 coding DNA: TGTGCCAGCAGTTTAACAGGGAATAGCAATCAGCCCCAGCATTTT. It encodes CASSLTGNSNQPQHF.

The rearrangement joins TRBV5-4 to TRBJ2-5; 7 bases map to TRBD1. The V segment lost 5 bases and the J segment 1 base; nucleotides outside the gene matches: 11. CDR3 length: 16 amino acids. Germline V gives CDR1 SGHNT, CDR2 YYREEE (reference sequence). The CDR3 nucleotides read TGTGCCAGCAGGCCCACTATAGACAGGGTCCAAGAGACCCAGTACTTC. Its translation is CASRPTIDRVQETQYF.

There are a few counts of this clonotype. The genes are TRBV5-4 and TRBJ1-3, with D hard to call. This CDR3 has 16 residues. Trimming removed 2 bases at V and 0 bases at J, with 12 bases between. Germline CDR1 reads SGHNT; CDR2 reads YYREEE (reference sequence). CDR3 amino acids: CASSFSVGSSGNTIYF. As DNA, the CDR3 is TGTGCCAGCAGCTTTTCGGTCGGGAGCTCTGGAAACACCATATATTTT.

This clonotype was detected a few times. The CDR3 region is CASSPPKETQYF. The CDR3 DNA reads TGTGCCAGCTCACCACCGAAAGAGACCCAGTACTTC. The chain uses TRBV18 and TRBJ2-5; D is undetermined. This CDR3 region has 12 residues. CDR1 and CDR2 (germline): KGHSH, LQKENI. V shed 0 bases and J shed 3 bases, with 2 bases lying between them.

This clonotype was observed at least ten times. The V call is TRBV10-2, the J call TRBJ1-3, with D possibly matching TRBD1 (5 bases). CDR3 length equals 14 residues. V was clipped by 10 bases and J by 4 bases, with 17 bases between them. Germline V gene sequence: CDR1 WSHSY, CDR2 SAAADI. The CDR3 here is CATSRAGSGNTIYF. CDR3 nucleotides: TGCGCCACCTCCAGAGCAGGGTCCGGAAACACCATATATTTT.

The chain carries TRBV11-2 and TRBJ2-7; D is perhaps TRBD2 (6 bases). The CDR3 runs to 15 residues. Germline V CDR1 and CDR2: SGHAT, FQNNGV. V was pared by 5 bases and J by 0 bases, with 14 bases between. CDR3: CASSQGLTLSYEQYF. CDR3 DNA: TGTGCCAGCAGCCAGGGACTGACCCTCTCCTACGAGCAGTACTTC.

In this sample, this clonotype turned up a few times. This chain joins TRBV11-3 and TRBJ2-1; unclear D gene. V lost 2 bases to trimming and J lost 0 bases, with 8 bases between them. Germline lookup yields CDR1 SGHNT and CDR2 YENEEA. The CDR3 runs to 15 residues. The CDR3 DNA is TGTGCCAGCAGCTTATCCCGGTTCTCCTACAATGAGCAGTTCTTC. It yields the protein CASSLSRFSYNEQFF.

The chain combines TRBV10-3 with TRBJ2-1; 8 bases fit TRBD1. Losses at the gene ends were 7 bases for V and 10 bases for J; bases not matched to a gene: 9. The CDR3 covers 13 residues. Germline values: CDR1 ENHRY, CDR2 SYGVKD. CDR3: CAIKETGASEQFF. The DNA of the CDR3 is TGTGCCATCAAGGAGACAGGGGCAAGCGAGCAGTTCTTC.